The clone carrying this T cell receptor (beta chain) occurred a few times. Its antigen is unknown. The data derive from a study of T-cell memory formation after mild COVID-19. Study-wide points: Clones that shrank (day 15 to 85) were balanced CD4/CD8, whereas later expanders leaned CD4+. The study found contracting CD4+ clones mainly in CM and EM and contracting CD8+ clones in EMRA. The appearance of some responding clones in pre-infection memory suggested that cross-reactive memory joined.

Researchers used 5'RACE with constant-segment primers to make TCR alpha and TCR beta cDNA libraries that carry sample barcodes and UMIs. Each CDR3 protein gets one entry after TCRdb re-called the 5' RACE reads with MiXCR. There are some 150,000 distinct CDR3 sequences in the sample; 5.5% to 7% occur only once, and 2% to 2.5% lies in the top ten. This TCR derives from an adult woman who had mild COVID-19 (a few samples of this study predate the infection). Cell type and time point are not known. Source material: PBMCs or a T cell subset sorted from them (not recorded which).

CDR3 in amino acids: CASSPRVTTEAFF. DNA of the CDR3: TGTGCCAGCTCACCAAGGGTGACCACTGAAGCTTTCTTT. This chain links TRBV18 with TRBJ1-1; D gene unclear. Germline V gene sequence: CDR1 KGHSH, CDR2 LQKENI. Deletions cut 2 bases from V and 4 bases from J, with 8 bases between. The CDR3 extends over 13 amino acids.